Sequencing of this T cell receptor (beta chain) was carried out in a study of CD8+CD57+ T cells in acquired aplastic anemia. Overall study context: Isolated CD4+ and CD8+ cells, once sorted, yielded DNA averaging around 3 ug. General observations from the study: Patients had twenty-nine CD8+ CDR3 sequences in common with controls (the shared set).

Ten or more counts support this clonotype. Antigen specificity is unknown. Germline CDR1 is MNHEY and CDR2 is SVGAGI. The CDR3 runs 13 residues. V was clipped by 5 bases and J by 6 bases; unmatched bases: 1. It was patients with CD8+CD57+ cell expansion by flow cytometry who were chosen for sequencing. The template used for profiling TCR beta VDJ and CDR3 was genomic DNA. MiXCR was run by TCRdb on the reads, yielding one entry per CDR3 protein. The sample contains 200,000 to 250,000 distinct CDR3 sequences, 60% to 80% of which appear only once. V gene TRBV6-5 combines with J gene TRBJ1-6, with 7 bases aligning to TRBD1. This clonotype was obtained from a human donor with aplastic anemia. The sample consisted of sorted CD4+, CD8+, or CD8+CD57+ T cells (not recorded which) from PBMCs. CDR3 loop: CASSPGGNSPLHF. CDR3 coding DNA: TGTGCCAGCAGTCCAGGGGGTAATTCACCCCTCCACTTT.